The 5 T cell receptor beta chains presented below share a single source sample, sequenced in a study of T-cell memory formation after mild COVID-19. TCRdb ran MiXCR on the 5' RACE reads and lists one entry per CDR3 protein. Of 270,000 or so distinct CDR3 sequences listed, approximately 19% are singletons. The sequencing input was PBMCs or a T cell subset sorted from them (not recorded which). Receptor source: a man in his late teens or twenties who had mild COVID-19 (a few samples of this study predate the infection). Cell type and time point are not known.

This clonotype was observed a handful of times. This sequence joins TRBV20-1 and TRBJ2-3, with a weak D call TRBD2 (6 bases). CDR1 DFQATT and CDR2 SNEGSKA come from the germline V gene (reference sequence). The CDR3 loop spans 14 amino acids. V was trimmed by 6 bases and J by 1 base, leaving 14 bases between them. The CDR3 loop is CSAGTGLGTDTQYF. DNA of the CDR3: TGCAGTGCAGGGACGGGACTTGGCACAGATACGCAGTATTTT.

The chain combines TRBV5-4 with TRBJ2-2, with 8 bases lining up with TRBD2. The germline CDR1 and CDR2 sequences are SGHNT and YYREEE (reference sequence). The CDR3 contains 15 residues. V lost 9 bases, J lost 5 bases, and 12 bases stayed unmatched. CDR3 DNA sequence: TGTGCCACCTCGGGGGCGGGGGGCAGGACCGGGGAGCTGTTTTTT. Translated: CATSGAGGRTGELFF.

The rearrangement uses TRBV6-4 and TRBJ2-3; D is uncertain. The CDR3 is 11 amino acids. Trimming pared 11 bases from V and 1 base from J, leaving 7 bases between. Germline values: CDR1 MRHNA, CDR2 SNTAGT. The CDR3 coding sequence is TGTGCCCCACCCCGCACAGATACGCAGTATTTT. Encoded protein: CAPPRTDTQYF.

The chain has TRBV4-1 and TRBJ2-7; D remains ambiguous. This CDR3 contains 13 residues. Germline V CDR1 and CDR2: MGHRA, YSYEKL. The germline V and J ends were trimmed by 0 bases and 3 bases, with 6 bases remaining between them. The CDR3 DNA is TGCGCCAGCAGCCAAGAGGCCAGCTACGAGCAGTACGTC. It translates to CASSQEASYEQYV.

The V call is TRBV7-8, the J call TRBJ2-5, with 9 bases that match TRBD2. Losses at the gene ends were 1 base for V and 7 bases for J; bases not matched to a gene: 7. The CDR3 contains 15 residues. Germline loops: CDR1 SGHVS, CDR2 FQNEAQ. CDR3 bases: TGTGCCAGCAGCTTAGGTGGCGGGGGGGCCAGGACCCAGTACTTC. Translated, it gives CASSLGGGGARTQYF.